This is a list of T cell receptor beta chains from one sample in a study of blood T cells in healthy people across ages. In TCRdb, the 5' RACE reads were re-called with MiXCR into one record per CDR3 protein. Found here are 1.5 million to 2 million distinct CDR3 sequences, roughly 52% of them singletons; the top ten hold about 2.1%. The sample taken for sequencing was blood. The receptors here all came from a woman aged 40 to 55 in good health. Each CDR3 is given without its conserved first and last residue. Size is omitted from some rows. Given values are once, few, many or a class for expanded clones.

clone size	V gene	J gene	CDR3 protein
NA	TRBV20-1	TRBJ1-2	SARGALGRGLQYGYT
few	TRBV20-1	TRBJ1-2	SARDRAGTWYGYT
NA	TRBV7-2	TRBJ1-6	ASSLVWQGNSPLH
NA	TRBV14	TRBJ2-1	ASSQDSPSSYNEQF
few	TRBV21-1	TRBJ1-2	ASSMGGAPNPLNYGYT
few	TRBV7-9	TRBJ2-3	ASSRPGQGETTDTQY
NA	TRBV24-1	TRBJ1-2	ATSDAGTGFDGYT
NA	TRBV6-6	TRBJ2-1	ASSPQGSGSHNEQF
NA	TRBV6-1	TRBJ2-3	ASSWTPGQTQY
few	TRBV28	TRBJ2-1	ASSLWRTSGGNEQF
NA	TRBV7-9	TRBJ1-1	ASSLAGLDTEAF
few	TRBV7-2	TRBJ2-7	ASSLQFAVPQY
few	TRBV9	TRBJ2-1	ASSLTSRWGEQF
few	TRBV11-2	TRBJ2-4	ASSLDPGEIAKNIQY
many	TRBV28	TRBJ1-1	ASSLLGTEAF